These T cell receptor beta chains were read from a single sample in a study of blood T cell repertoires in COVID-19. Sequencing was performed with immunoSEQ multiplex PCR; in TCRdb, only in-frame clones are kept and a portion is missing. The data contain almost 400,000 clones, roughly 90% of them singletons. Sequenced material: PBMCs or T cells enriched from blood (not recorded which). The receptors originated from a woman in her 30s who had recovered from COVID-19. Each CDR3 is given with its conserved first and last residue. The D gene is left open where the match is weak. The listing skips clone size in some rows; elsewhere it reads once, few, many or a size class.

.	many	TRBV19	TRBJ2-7	CASSITPGRTYEQYF	TGTGCCAGTAGTATAACCCCAGGGAGGACCTACGAGCAGTACTTC
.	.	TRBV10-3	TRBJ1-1	CAISGDSTEAFF	TGTGCCATCAGTGGAGACAGCACTGAAGCTTTCTTT
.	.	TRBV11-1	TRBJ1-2	CASSRTNYGYTF	TGTGCCAGCAGCCGTACTAACTATGGCTACACCTTC
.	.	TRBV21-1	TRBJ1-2	CASSTGQRENYGYTF	TGTGCCAGCAGCACCGGACAGCGAGAAAACTATGGCTACACCTTC
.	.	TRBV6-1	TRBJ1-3	CASSDRLLFGRSGNTIYF	TGTGCCAGCAGTGACCGCCTACTTTTTGGGCGCTCTGGAAACACCATATATTTT
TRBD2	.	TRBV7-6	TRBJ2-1	CASSSFGVAGAYNEQFF	TGTGCCAGCAGCTCCTTTGGTGTAGCGGGGGCCTACAATGAGCAGTTCTTC
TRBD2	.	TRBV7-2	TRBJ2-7	CASSPQLGGSYEQYF	TGTGCCAGCAGCCCCCAGCTCGGGGGGAGCTACGAGCAGTACTTC
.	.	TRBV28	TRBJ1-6	CASRPAGYNSPLHF	TGTGCCAGCAGGCCGGCAGGGTATAATTCACCCCTCCACTTT
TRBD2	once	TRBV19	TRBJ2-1	CASSTLTSGRGNEQFF	TGTGCCAGTAGTACCTTAACTAGCGGGAGAGGTAATGAGCAGTTCTTC
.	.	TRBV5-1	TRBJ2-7	CASSQRGGIHEQYF	TGCGCCAGCAGCCAGAGGGGAGGAATCCACGAGCAGTACTTC
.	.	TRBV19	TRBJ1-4	CASSIDAGGNEKLFF	TGTGCCAGTAGTATAGACGCGGGGGGAAATGAAAAACTGTTTTTT
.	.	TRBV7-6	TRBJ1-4	CASSLDSATHEKLFF	TGTGCCAGCAGCTTAGATAGCGCAACTCATGAAAAACTGTTTTTT
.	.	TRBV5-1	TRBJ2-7	CASSLLADHYEQYF	TGCGCCAGCAGCTTGTTAGCGGACCACTACGAGCAGTACTTC
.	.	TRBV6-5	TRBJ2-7	CASNPGGRNEQYF	TGTGCCAGCAACCCAGGGGGGAGGAACGAGCAGTACTTC
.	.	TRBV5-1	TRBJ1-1	CASSWGSMNTEAFF	TGCGCCAGCAGCTGGGGCTCCATGAACACTGAAGCTTTCTTT
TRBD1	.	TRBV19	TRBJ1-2	CASSSPDRDWGNGYTF	TGTGCCAGTAGTTCCCCGGACAGGGATTGGGGTAATGGCTACACCTTC
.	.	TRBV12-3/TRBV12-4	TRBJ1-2	CASNNLQGRSTF	TGTGCCAGCAACAACCTACAGGGCCGCAGCACCTTC
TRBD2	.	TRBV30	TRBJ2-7	CAWKRGGMSYEQYF	TGTGCCTGGAAAAGGGGAGGGATGTCCTACGAGCAGTACTTC
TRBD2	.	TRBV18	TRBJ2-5	CASSSGTSGGSQETQYF	TGTGCCAGCTCATCCGGGACTAGCGGGGGGAGCCAAGAGACCCAGTACTTC
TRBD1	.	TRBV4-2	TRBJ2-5	CASSRTGDQETQYF	TGTGCCAGCAGCCGAACAGGGGACCAAGAGACCCAGTACTTC
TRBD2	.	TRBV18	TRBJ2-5	CASSPRPGGGETQYF	TGTGCCAGCTCACCACGCCCGGGAGGGGGTGAGACCCAGTACTTC
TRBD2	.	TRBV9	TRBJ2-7	CASSGTGTSGYEQYF	TGTGCCAGCAGCGGAACCGGGACTAGCGGTTACGAGCAGTACTTC
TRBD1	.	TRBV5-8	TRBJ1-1	CASSLGDRGANTEAFF	TGTGCCAGCAGCTTGGGAGACAGGGGGGCGAACACTGAAGCTTTCTTT
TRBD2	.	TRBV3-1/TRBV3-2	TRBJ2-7	CASSLRAGGVAYEQYF	TGTGCCAGCAGCCTACGAGCGGGAGGCGTAGCCTACGAGCAGTACTTC
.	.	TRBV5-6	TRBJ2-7	CASSRRGLQYF	TGTGCCAGCAGCCGAAGGGGGTTGCAGTACTTC
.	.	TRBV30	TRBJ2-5	CAWSGEGLQETQYF	TGTGCCTGGAGTGGTGAGGGACTCCAAGAGACCCAGTACTTC
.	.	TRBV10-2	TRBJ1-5	CASNRAENQPQHF	TGCGCCAGCAACAGGGCGGAAAATCAGCCCCAGCATTTT
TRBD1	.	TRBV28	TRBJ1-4	CASSAGQGGKLFF	TGTGCCAGCAGCGCTGGACAGGGAGGAAAACTGTTTTTT
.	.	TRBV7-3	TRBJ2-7	CASSLDKLAEYEQYF	TGTGCCAGCAGCTTGGATAAACTAGCTGAGTACGAGCAGTACTTC
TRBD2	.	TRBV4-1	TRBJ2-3	CASSQEILAGSTDTQYF	TGCGCCAGCAGCCAAGAGATCCTAGCGGGGTCCACAGATACGCAGTATTTT
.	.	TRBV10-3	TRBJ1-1	CAISESRGYTEAFF	TGTGCCATCAGTGAGTCGCGGGGATACACTGAAGCTTTCTTT
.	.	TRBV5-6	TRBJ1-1	CASSLGFRAQGAFF	TGTGCCAGCAGCTTGGGTTTTAGGGCCCAGGGAGCTTTCTTT
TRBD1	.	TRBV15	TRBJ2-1	CATSREDRADEQFF	TGTGCCACCAGCAGAGAAGACAGGGCGGATGAGCAGTTCTTC
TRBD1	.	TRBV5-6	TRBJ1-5	CASSLGGQGREQPQHF	TGTGCCAGCAGCTTGGGAGGACAGGGGAGGGAACAGCCCCAGCATTTT
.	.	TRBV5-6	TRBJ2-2	CASSLETFANTGELFF	TGTGCCAGCAGCTTGGAGACTTTCGCGAACACCGGGGAGCTGTTTTTT
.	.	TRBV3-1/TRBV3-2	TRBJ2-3	CASSPGLGASTDTQYF	TGTGCCAGCAGCCCCGGTTTGGGGGCTAGCACAGATACGCAGTATTTT
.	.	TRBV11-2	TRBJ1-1	CASSLVGGGTEAFF	TGTGCCAGCAGCTTAGTGGGGGGAGGCACTGAAGCTTTCTTT
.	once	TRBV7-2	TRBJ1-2	CASSMSGKPNYGYTF	TGTGCCAGCAGCATGTCCGGGAAGCCTAACTATGGCTACACCTTC
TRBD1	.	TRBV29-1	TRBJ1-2	CSVVFLRQGAICTF	TGCAGCGTTGTTTTTCTTAGACAGGGGGCGATCTGCACCTTC
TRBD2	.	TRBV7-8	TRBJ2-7	CASSLAVSSGGFYEQYF	TGTGCCAGCAGCTTGGCCGTTTCTAGCGGGGGGTTCTACGAGCAGTACTTC
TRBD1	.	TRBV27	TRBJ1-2	CASSPQPGQGVRYGYTF	TGTGCCAGCAGTCCCCAACCGGGACAGGGAGTCCGCTATGGCTACACCTTC
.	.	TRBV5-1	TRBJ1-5	CASSQDGSSNQPQHF	TGCGCCAGCAGTCAGGATGGGAGTAGCAATCAGCCCCAGCATTTT
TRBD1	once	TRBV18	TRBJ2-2	CASSPTGTGATGELFF	TGTGCCAGCTCACCGACCGGGACAGGGGCAACCGGGGAGCTGTTTTTT
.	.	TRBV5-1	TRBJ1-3	CASSLLGSGNTIYF	TGCGCCAGCAGCTTGCTCGGCTCTGGAAACACCATATATTTT
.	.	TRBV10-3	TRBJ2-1	CAISTIYNEQFF	TGTGCCATCAGTACAATCTACAATGAGCAGTTCTTC
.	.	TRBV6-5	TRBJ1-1	CASSYGTGFLTEAFF	TGTGCCAGCAGTTACGGCACAGGGTTTCTCACTGAAGCTTTCTTT
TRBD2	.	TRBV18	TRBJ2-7	CASSPFGLVGGEQYF	TGTGCCAGCTCACCCTTCGGACTAGTGGGAGGCGAGCAGTACTTC
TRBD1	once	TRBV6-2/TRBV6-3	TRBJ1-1	CASSYWPQGAITEAFF	TGTGCCAGCAGTTACTGGCCACAGGGGGCCATCACTGAAGCTTTCTTT
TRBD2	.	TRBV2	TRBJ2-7	CASRGLAGGSAYEQYF	TGTGCCAGCAGGGGACTAGCGGGAGGTTCTGCTTACGAGCAGTACTTC
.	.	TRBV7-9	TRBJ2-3	CASSPQLNTQYF	TGTGCCAGCAGCCCCCAGTTAAATACGCAGTATTTT
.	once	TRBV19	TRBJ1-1	CASRYRERTEAFF	TGTGCCAGTAGATACAGGGAGCGGACTGAAGCTTTCTTT
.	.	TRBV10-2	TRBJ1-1	CASSEGGLSNTEAFF	TGCGCCAGCAGTGAGGGCGGATTATCGAACACTGAAGCTTTCTTT
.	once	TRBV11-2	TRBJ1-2	CASSLRSGLGGYTF	TGTGCCAGCAGCTTAAGGTCGGGACTAGGTGGCTACACCTTC
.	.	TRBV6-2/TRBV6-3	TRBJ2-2	CASSYGAGELFF	TGTGCCAGCAGTTACGGAGCCGGGGAGCTGTTTTTT
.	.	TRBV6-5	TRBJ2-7	CASRAGLIYEQYF	TGTGCCAGCAGGGCCGGACTGATATACGAGCAGTACTTC
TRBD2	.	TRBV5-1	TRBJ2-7	CASSPTIAGRNEQYF	TGCGCCAGCAGCCCCACTATAGCGGGTAGGAACGAGCAGTACTTC
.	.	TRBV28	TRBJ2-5	CASSTRQANQKETQYF	TGTGCCAGCAGTACCCGACAAGCCAACCAAAAAGAGACCCAGTACTTC
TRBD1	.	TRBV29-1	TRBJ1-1	CSARDRGGTEAFF	TGCAGCGCCAGGGACAGGGGAGGGACTGAAGCTTTCTTT
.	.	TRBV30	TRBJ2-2	CAWSVPPDREAGELFF	TGTGCCTGGAGTGTCCCCCCCGACAGGGAGGCCGGGGAGCTGTTTTTT
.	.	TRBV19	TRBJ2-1	CASNVNSFYNEQFF	TGTGCCAGTAACGTGAACTCCTTCTACAATGAGCAGTTCTTC